Presented here are 12 T cell receptor beta chains from one specimen sequenced in a study of OX40 agonist ivuxolimab in advanced cancers. The library was produced with the immunoSEQ multiplex PCR assay. This is the immuneACCESS table as TCRdb keeps it, with only in-frame sequences that have V and J called. A part of the clones is gone; compared with another copy, unresolved V genes explain less than half, and the rest is unexplained. This sample comprises about 26,000 clones, just under 85% of them detected only once. The ten largest clones add up to approximately 25% of the sample. This sample comprised CD4+ or CD8+ T cells sorted from blood, obtained in a trial of the OX40 agonist ivuxolimab. These receptors were taken from an adult with an advanced solid tumor such as melanoma, head and neck, liver or kidney cancer.

V gene TRBV27 combines with J gene TRBJ1-6, with 8 positions matching TRBD1. J gave up 1 base and V 8 bases, and 22 bases lay outside the gene matches. CDR1 is MNHEY and CDR2 is SMNVEV in the germline V gene (reference sequence). The CDR3 spans 21 residues. The CDR3 region is CASRMGLPGTGFGSYNSPLHF. DNA of the CDR3: TGTGCCAGCCGTATGGGTTTACCCGGGACAGGATTTGGGTCCTATAATTCACCCCTCCACTTT.

The chain uses TRBV5-1 and TRBJ2-2; 8 nucleotides agree with TRBD1. This CDR3 is built from 16 residues. Germline V gene sequence: CDR1 SGHRS, CDR2 YFSETQ. The J segment lost 1 base and the V segment lost 4 bases, leaving 6 bases of the junction unmatched. CDR3 residues: CASSPKGTGNTGELFF. CDR3 DNA: TGCGCCAGCAGCCCAAAGGGGACAGGGAACACCGGGGAGCTGTTTTTT.

This sequence joins TRBV10-1 and TRBJ2-1; D remains ambiguous. This CDR3 has 16 residues. Germline V gives CDR1 WNHNN, CDR2 SYGVQD (reference sequence). V lost 2 bases, J lost 3 bases, and 14 bases lay in between. DNA for the CDR3: TGCGCCAGCAGTGAGGTCAGGTCTAAAGGCTACAATGAGCAGTTCTTC. Its translation: CASSEVRSKGYNEQFF.

The chain joins TRBV19 to TRBJ1-5; TRBD1 matches 7 bases. V gave up 7 bases and J gave up 3 bases; unmatched junction bases: 12. Germline V gene data show CDR1 as LNHDA and CDR2 as SQIVND (reference sequence). There are 16 residues in the CDR3. The CDR3: CASKRTGAFDNQPQHF. The CDR3 bases are TGTGCCAGTAAACGGACAGGCGCCTTTGACAATCAGCCCCAGCATTTT. Based on the CDR3 plus reference TRBV19 and TRBJ1-5, the full variable domain is DGGITQSPKYLFRKEGQNVTLSCEQNLNHDAMYWYRQDPGQGLRLIYYSQIVNDFQKGDIAEGYSVSREKKESFPLTVTSAQKNPTAFYLCASKRTGAFDNQPQHFGDGTRLSIL.

In DNA, the CDR3 is TGTGCCTGGAGTGTAGGGCTGAGCTCCTATAATTCACCCCTCCACTTT. Residues: CAWSVGLSSYNSPLHF. The chain has TRBV30 and TRBJ1-6, with D unclear. V lost 0 bases and J lost 0, with 9 bases in between. The CDR3 totals 16 residues. From germline, CDR1 is GTSNPN and CDR2 SVGIG (reference sequence). Combining the CDR3 with reference TRBV30 and TRBJ1-6 gives the whole variable domain SQTIHQWPATLVQPVGSPLSLECTVEGTSNPNLYWYRQAAGRGLQLLFYSVGIGQISSEVPQNLSASRPQDRQFILSSKKLLLSDSGFYLCAWSVGLSSYNSPLHFGNGTRLTVT.

The V call is TRBV10-3, the J call TRBJ2-1; 7 bases agree with TRBD1. This CDR3 has 15 amino acids. CDR1 is ENHRY, CDR2 SYGVKD, per germline. The V and J ends lost 10 bases and 0 bases, in that order; junction bases with no gene match: 9. The CDR3 DNA sequence: TGTGCCACCTTCGACGGACAGGACTCCTACAATGAGCAGTTCTTC. It translates to CATFDGQDSYNEQFF.

This clone was detected only once. The rearrangement uses TRBV27 and TRBJ2-2, with D unclear. CDR1 and CDR2 (germline): MNHEY, SMNVEV (reference sequence). The V end lost 7 bases, the J end lost 4 bases, and 19 bases lay between the germline ends. CDR3 size: 16 residues. The CDR3 DNA follows: TGTGCCAGCACCCCGACGGCGTCAAGAGGCACCGGGGAGCTGTTTTTT. It translates to CASTPTASRGTGELFF.

The chain employs TRBV27 and TRBJ2-2; 8 bases are a match to TRBD2. Germline V gene data show CDR1 as MNHEY and CDR2 as SMNVEV (reference sequence). Trimming at V came to 2 bases and at J to 7 bases, leaving 6 bases not matched to a gene. The CDR3 length is 15 residues. The CDR3 DNA sequence: TGTGCCAGCAGTTTAGTAGCGGGACTCCACGGGGAGCTGTTTTTT. Amino acids: CASSLVAGLHGELFF.

The CDR3 is CASSYPSGVAGDYNEQFF. The CDR3 nucleotides are TGTGCCAGCAGCTATCCCTCCGGAGTAGCGGGAGACTACAATGAGCAGTTCTTC. J is TRBJ2-1 and V is TRBV7-6; 9 bases align to TRBD2. Germline loops: CDR1 SGHVS, CDR2 FNYEAQ. The CDR3 sequence is 18 residues long. The J segment lost 3 bases and the V segment lost 4 bases, leaving 13 bases of the junction unmatched.

This clone has just one count. This chain's CDR3 is CASSLERGQSSYEQYF. CDR3 coding DNA: TGTGCCAGCAGCTTAGAACGGGGACAGAGCTCCTACGAGCAGTACTTC. This chain joins TRBV5-4 and TRBJ2-7; 7 positions agree with TRBD1. CDR3 length equals 16 residues. Per germline, CDR1 SGHNT and CDR2 YYREEE (reference sequence). V was pared by 2 bases and J by 0 bases, with 8 bases of the junction left unmatched. Looking up the rest from reference TRBV5-4 and TRBJ2-7 gives the full variable domain: ETGVTQSPTHLIKTRGQQVTLRCSSQSGHNTVSWYQQALGQGPQFIFQYYREEENGRGNFPPRFSGLQFPNYSSELNVNALELDDSALYLCASSLERGQSSYEQYFGPGTRLTVT.

The chain uses TRBV5-1 and TRBJ1-1, with 7 positions matching TRBD1. Unmatched junction bases numbered 3, after V lost 4 bases and J lost 3 bases. The CDR3 runs to 13 residues. Germline values: CDR1 SGHRS, CDR2 YFSETQ. Here the CDR3 DNA reads TGCGCCAGCAGCCTCGGGACAGACACTGAAGCTTTCTTT. Encoded protein: CASSLGTDTEAFF.

This chain connects TRBV7-9 to TRBJ2-7; D might be TRBD1 (5 bases). This CDR3 is 16 amino acids long. Germline values: CDR1 SEHNR, CDR2 FQNEAQ (reference sequence). Trimming pared 2 bases from V and 0 bases from J, leaving 14 bases between. The CDR3 DNA is TGTGCCAGCAGCTTACCCGACCCAGGGCGCTCCTACGAGCAGTACTTC. Protein product: CASSLPDPGRSYEQYF. Supplemented by reference TRBV7-9 and TRBJ2-7, the full variable domain reads DTGVSQNPRHKITKRGQNVTFRCDPISEHNRLYWYRQTLGQGPEFLTYFQNEAQLEKSRLLSDRFSAERPKGSFSTLEIQRTEQGDSAMYLCASSLPDPGRSYEQYFGPGTRLTVT.